These 29 T cell receptor beta chains came from one sample sequenced in a study of cytomegalovirus exposure and HLA in healthy donors. Vbeta (60) and Jbeta (13) primers were used in the PCR. The data were produced by immunoSEQ multiplex PCR, yet TCRdb's version contains in-frame clones alone and is incomplete. Of more than 70,000 clones listed, 70% are singletons. The sample taken for sequencing was PBMCs. These receptors all come from a woman between 45 and 65 years old in good health and CMV-seropositive.

The rearrangement links TRBV19 to TRBJ1-1; the match to TRBD1 covers 7 bases. Germline CDR1 is LNHDA and CDR2 is SQIVND (reference sequence). Trimming removed 5 bases from V and 9 bases from J; junction bases left unmatched: 12. The CDR3 is made up of 14 amino acids. CDR3 amino acids: CASSPGDSQIKAFF. CDR3 DNA: TGTGCCAGTAGTCCGGGGGACAGCCAAATAAAAGCTTTCTTT.

The genes are TRBV30 and TRBJ1-1; 9 bases are a match to TRBD1. Trimming took 5 bases from V and 5 from J; bases not matched to a gene: 12. Germline V lookup: CDR1 GTSNPN, CDR2 SVGIG (reference sequence). The CDR3 contains 15 residues. The CDR3, as DNA: TGTGCCTGGGGAGTTTCCGGGACAGGGTGGACTGAAGCTTTCTTT. It is translated as CAWGVSGTGWTEAFF.

This clone was seen only a few times. The chain links TRBV2 to TRBJ2-7; 7 bases are shared with TRBD2. Germline V CDR1 and CDR2: SNHLY, FYNNEI. The CDR3 spans 15 residues. Trimming took 6 bases from V and 3 from J; bases not matched to a gene: 11. In DNA, the CDR3 is TGTGCCAGCAGGGCTCCCCGGGACTACCTCTACGAGCAGTACTTC. The encoded protein is CASRAPRDYLYEQYF. The complete variable domain, with remaining parts taken from reference TRBV2 and TRBJ2-7, reads EPEVTQTPSHQVTQMGQEVILRCVPISNHLYFYWYRQILGQKVEFLVSFYNNEISEKSEIFDDQFSVERPDGSNFTLKIRSTKLEDSAMYFCASRAPRDYLYEQYFGPGTRLTVT.

The gene calls are TRBV10-3 and TRBJ2-2; 8 bases match TRBD1. In germline, CDR1 is ENHRY, CDR2 SYGVKD. The CDR3 loop spans 16 amino acids. Trimming took 7 bases from V and 0 from J; bases not matched to a gene: 7. The DNA for the CDR3 is TGTGCCATCAACAAAAGACAGGGGACGAACACCGGGGAGCTGTTTTTT. Its translation: CAINKRQGTNTGELFF.

This clone was seen once. This chain joins TRBV28 and TRBJ1-5, with 11 bases identical to TRBD1. Germline CDR1 is MDHEN and CDR2 is SYDVKM. V lost 5 bases to trimming and J lost 4 bases; unmatched junction nucleotides: 7. CDR3 length: 16 residues. CDR3 in amino acids: CASSRRTGGGNQPQHF. In DNA form, the CDR3 reads TGTGCCAGCAGTCGCCGGACAGGGGGCGGTAATCAGCCCCAGCATTTT.

V gene TRBV5-4 combines with J gene TRBJ1-2; tentatively, D is TRBD1 (5 bases). The germline V gene encodes CDR1 SGHNT and CDR2 YYREEE (reference sequence). V was trimmed by 1 base and J by 4 bases, leaving 5 bases between them. This CDR3 contains 12 residues. The chain's CDR3 is CASSLTGYGYTF. CDR3 nucleotides: TGTGCCAGCAGCTTGACAGGCTATGGCTACACCTTC.

The V call is TRBV15, the J call TRBJ2-7; a possible D gene is TRBD1 (5 bases). The V and J ends lost 4 bases and 4 bases respectively, with 14 bases between them. The CDR3 has 14 residues. The germline gives CDR1 LNHNV, CDR2 YYDKDF (reference sequence). The CDR3 reads CATSTYRQQYEQYF. CDR3 nucleotides: TGTGCCACCAGCACGTACAGACAGCAATACGAGCAGTACTTC.

The V and J genes are TRBV5-6 and TRBJ2-2, with 8 nucleotides matching TRBD1. The CDR3 extends over 16 amino acids. CDR1 is SGHDT, CDR2 YYEEEE, per germline. The trim removed 1 base at V and 3 bases at J, leaving 5 bases unmatched. CDR3 in amino acids: CASSLLTGEYTGELFF. CDR3 nucleotides: TGTGCCAGCAGCTTGTTGACAGGGGAGTACACCGGGGAGCTGTTTTTT.

The chain uses TRBV6-1 and TRBJ1-1; no clear D. The CDR3 length is 14 residues. V was cut by 4 bases and J by 1 base, with 10 bases left in between. Per the germline V gene, CDR1 is MNHNS and CDR2 is SASEGT. CDR3 region: CASSVLEPNTEAFF. Here the CDR3 DNA reads TGTGCCAGCAGTGTTCTGGAGCCGAACACTGAAGCTTTCTTT.

The chain is built from TRBV4-1 and TRBJ1-1; tentatively, D is TRBD1 (6 bases). Germline-derived CDR1 and CDR2 are MGHRA and YSYEKL. V shed 3 bases and J shed 6 bases, with 17 bases lying between them. The CDR3 runs to 15 residues. The CDR3 region is CASSHKDSGIPEAFF. CDR3 sequence (DNA): TGCGCCAGCAGCCATAAGGACAGCGGAATCCCTGAAGCTTTCTTT.

The V and J genes are TRBV13 and TRBJ1-1, with D perhaps TRBD1 (5 bases). CDR1 is PRHDT and CDR2 is FYEKMQ in the germline V gene (reference sequence). V shed 5 bases and J shed 7 bases, with 14 bases lying between them. CDR3 length: 13 residues. The CDR3 coding sequence is TGTGCCAGCAGCCCCCCAGGGCAGCGTGAAGCTTTCTTT. Translation: CASSPPGQREAFF.

This chain connects TRBV7-6 to TRBJ2-5; a weak D match, TRBD1 (5 bases). Trimming removed 5 bases from V and 5 bases from J, with 15 bases in between. The CDR3 is 14 amino acids. CDR1 and CDR2 (germline): SGHVS, FNYEAQ. CDR3 DNA sequence: TGTGCCAGCAGCCAAAACCAGGGTCCGGAGACCCAGTACTTC. Translating gives CASSQNQGPETQYF.

V gene TRBV19 combines with J gene TRBJ1-2; a possible D gene is TRBD1 (6 bases). Germline values: CDR1 LNHDA, CDR2 SQIVND (reference sequence). The CDR3 loop spans 14 amino acids. With 3 bases removed from V and 6 bases from J, the gap between germline ends came to 14 bases. CDR3 sequence: CASSIRGAQDGYTF. The CDR3 bases are TGTGCCAGTAGTATCCGGGGGGCGCAGGATGGCTACACCTTC.

This clone was counted between two and nine times. The rearrangement joins TRBV9 to TRBJ2-6; TRBD1 agrees at 9 bases. The CDR3 has 14 amino acids. V lost 3 bases to trimming and J lost 9 bases; unmatched junction nucleotides: 4. Per germline, CDR1 SGDLS and CDR2 YYNGEE. The CDR3 sequence: CASSGTGVGNVLTF. CDR3 bases: TGTGCCAGCAGCGGGACAGGGGTAGGCAACGTCCTGACTTTC.

V gene TRBV7-8 combines with J gene TRBJ1-2; D is possibly TRBD1 (5 bases). The V end lost 1 base, the J end lost 8 bases, and 17 bases lay between the germline ends. The length of the CDR3 is 15 residues. Germline V lookup: CDR1 SGHVS, CDR2 FQNEAQ. CDR3 nucleotide sequence: TGTGCCAGCAGCTTAGAAGGCAGGGCGTTCGGGGGCTACACCTTC. Its translation is CASSLEGRAFGGYTF.

The chain joins TRBV19 to TRBJ2-7; 10 bases are shared with TRBD2. CDR1 and CDR2 from the germline V gene are LNHDA and SQIVND (reference sequence). Trimming took 5 bases from V and 3 from J; bases not matched to a gene: 10. The CDR3 consists of 16 residues. The CDR3 DNA follows: TGTGCCAGTAGTCCAGCGGGAGGGCCGAGTCGCTACGAGCAGTACTTC. It translates to CASSPAGGPSRYEQYF.

This chain joins TRBV6-6 and TRBJ2-7; 11 bases fit TRBD1. The CDR3 runs 16 residues. Germline V gene sequence: CDR1 MNHNY, CDR2 SVGAGI (reference sequence). Unmatched junction bases numbered 4, after V lost 0 bases and J lost 3 bases. The CDR3 spells CASSYSDRGRNYEQYF. The CDR3 DNA reads TGTGCCAGCAGTTACTCGGACAGGGGGCGAAACTACGAGCAGTACTTC.

This clone was detected a few times. The rearrangement uses TRBV7-6 and TRBJ1-2; maybe TRBD1 (5 bases). V shed 1 base and J shed 4 bases, with 13 bases lying between them. Germline-derived CDR1 and CDR2 are SGHVS and FNYEAQ. The CDR3 covers 15 residues. The CDR3 spells CASSLELGPTYGYTF. The CDR3 bases are TGTGCCAGCAGCTTAGAGTTGGGGCCTACCTATGGCTACACCTTC.

CDR3 sequence reads: CASGIPGQGFNQPQHF. Here the CDR3 DNA reads TGTGCCAGCGGAATTCCGGGACAGGGATTCAATCAGCCCCAGCATTTT. The V call is TRBV28, the J call TRBJ1-5, with 9 bases identical to TRBD1. J lost 3 bases, V lost 8 bases, and 11 bases had no gene match. The CDR3 is 16 residues long. CDR1 and CDR2 from the germline V gene are MDHEN and SYDVKM.

The CDR3 DNA reads TGTGCCAGCCGTGGACAGGGGGCTACAAACACCGGGGAGCTGTTTTTT. This codes for CASRGQGATNTGELFF. J is TRBJ2-2 and V is TRBV11-2; TRBD1 matches 11 bases. V shed 8 bases, J shed 2 bases, and the junction held 7 bases outside the gene matches. Germline V gives CDR1 SGHAT, CDR2 FQNNGV. This CDR3 has 16 residues.

CDR3: CASSSRGVSSYEQYF. In nucleotides, the CDR3 is TGTGCCAGCAGCTCAAGAGGCGTCTCGTCCTACGAGCAGTACTTC. The chain joins TRBV7-2 to TRBJ2-7; no clear D gene. Germline V lookup: CDR1 SGHTA, CDR2 FQGNSA. Trimming took 4 bases from V and 1 from J, leaving 14 bases between them. This CDR3 is built from 15 residues.

The gene calls are TRBV27 and TRBJ1-6; 8 bases align to TRBD1. With V trimmed by 1 base and J by 0 bases, 11 bases remained unmatched. This CDR3 is built from 20 residues. Germline V gene lookup returns CDR1 MNHEY and CDR2 SMNVEV (reference sequence). The CDR3 nucleotides are TGTGCCAGCAGTTTATTTTATGTGAGGGACAGGAGCTCCTATAATTCACCCCTCCACTTT. It is translated as CASSLFYVRDRSSYNSPLHF.

V and J are TRBV6-1 and TRBJ2-7; perhaps TRBD2 as D (5 bases). V lost 1 base to trimming and J lost 6 bases, with 16 bases between them. Germline V gene lookup returns CDR1 MNHNS and CDR2 SASEGT. The CDR3 has 15 residues. The CDR3 is CASSEEDEGWIEQYF. The CDR3 DNA reads as TGTGCCAGCAGTGAAGAAGACGAGGGCTGGATCGAGCAGTACTTC.

The V gene is TRBV7-5, the J gene TRBJ1-6. TRBV7-5 is described as a pseudogene. The CDR3 consists of 17 residues. Written as DNA, the CDR3 is TGTGTCAGAAGCCCCCCAAGCCTGTTCTCCTATAATTCACCCCTCCACTTT. Its translation: CVRSPPSLFSYNSPLHF.

The rearrangement uses TRBV5-6 and TRBJ1-3; 7 bases align to TRBD1. Losses at the gene ends were 0 bases for V and 0 bases for J; bases not matched to a gene: 3. CDR1 is SGHDT and CDR2 is YYEEEE in the germline V gene. The CDR3 is made up of 16 amino acids. The CDR3 DNA reads TGTGCCAGCAGCTTGGTGGGGACAGTCTCTGGAAACACCATATATTTT. Amino acid sequence: CASSLVGTVSGNTIYF.

This clone occurred a few times. The rearrangement joins TRBV5-6 to TRBJ1-2, with D hard to call. The V gene's germline CDR1 is SGHDT and CDR2 YYEEEE. Trimming took 2 bases from V and 5 from J, leaving 13 bases between them. The CDR3 loop spans 14 amino acids. The CDR3 region has the DNA TGTGCCAGCAGCTTCCTTGGGCCCGTTTATGGCTACACCTTC. Protein sequence: CASSFLGPVYGYTF. Full variable domain (remainder filled in from reference TRBV5-6 and TRBJ1-2): DAGVTQSPTHLIKTRGQQVTLRCSPKSGHDTVSWYQQALGQGPQFIFQYYEEEERQRGNFPDRFSGHQFPNYSSELNVNALLLGDSALYLCASSFLGPVYGYTFGSGTRLTVV.

The rearrangement joins TRBV2 to TRBJ2-4; 7 bases are shared with TRBD2. The germline V gene has CDR1 SNHLY and CDR2 FYNNEI. The CDR3 contains 15 residues. The trim removed 7 bases at V and 0 bases at J, leaving 6 bases unmatched. CDR3 sequence reads: CASILAGLAKNIQYF. DNA of the CDR3: TGTGCCAGCATTTTAGCGGGCCTAGCCAAAAACATTCAGTACTTC.

J is TRBJ1-2 and V is TRBV6-5; 10 nucleotides match TRBD1. Germline trimming cut 6 bases from V and 7 bases from J; bases unmatched to any gene: 5. The CDR3 totals 13 residues. The V gene's germline CDR1 is MNHEY and CDR2 SVGAGI. CDR3 sequence reads: CASRTTGGVGYTF. CDR3 nucleotide sequence: TGTGCCAGCAGAACGACAGGGGGCGTTGGCTACACCTTC.

This chain connects TRBV27 to TRBJ1-2, with 7 bases fitting TRBD1. V was pared by 8 bases and J by 2 bases, with 11 bases of the junction left unmatched. The CDR3 runs 15 residues. Germline V gives CDR1 MNHEY, CDR2 SMNVEV (reference sequence). CDR3 in DNA: TGTGCCAGCGCGGACGGGCAGGGGGAAAACTATGGCTACACCTTC. Its translation: CASADGQGENYGYTF.